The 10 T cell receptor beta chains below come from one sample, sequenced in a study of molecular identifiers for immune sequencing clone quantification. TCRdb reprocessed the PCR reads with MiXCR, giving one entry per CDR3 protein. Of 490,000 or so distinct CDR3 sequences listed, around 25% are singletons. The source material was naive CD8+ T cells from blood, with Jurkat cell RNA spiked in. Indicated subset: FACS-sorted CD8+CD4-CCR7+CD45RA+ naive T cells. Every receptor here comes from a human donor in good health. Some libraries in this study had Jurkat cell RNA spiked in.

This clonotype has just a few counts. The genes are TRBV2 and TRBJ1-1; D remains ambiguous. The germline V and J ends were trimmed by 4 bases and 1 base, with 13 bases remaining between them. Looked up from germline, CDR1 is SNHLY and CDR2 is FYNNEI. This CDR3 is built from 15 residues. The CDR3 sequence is CASSASRNQNTEAFF. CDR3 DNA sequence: TGTGCCAGCAGTGCTTCACGGAACCAGAACACTGAAGCTTTCTTT.

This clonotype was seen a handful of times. The CDR3 loop is CASSLYLEGLNQPQHF. The CDR3 DNA is TGTGCCAGCAGCTTATACTTAGAGGGCCTCAATCAGCCCCAGCATTTT. The chain uses TRBV7-2 and TRBJ1-5; D remains ambiguous. Trimming left V 2 bases short and J 3 bases short, with 14 bases between. Per the germline V gene, CDR1 is SGHTA and CDR2 is FQGNSA. The CDR3 runs 16 residues. The full variable domain, in which reference TRBV7-2 and TRBJ1-5 provide the parts outside the CDR3, is GAGVSQSPSNKVTEKGKDVELRCDPISGHTALYWYRQSLGQGLEFLIYFQGNSAPDKSGLPSDRFSAERTGGSVSTLTIQRTQQEDSAVYLCASSLYLEGLNQPQHFGDGTRLSIL.

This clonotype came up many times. The CDR3 DNA is TGCAGCGCAGCTACAGGGGCGTTCAATCAGCCCCAGCATTTT. It is translated as CSAATGAFNQPQHF. The gene calls are TRBV29-1 and TRBJ1-5; 7 nucleotides agree with TRBD1. Trimming took 7 bases from V and 3 from J; bases not matched to a gene: 9. Looked up from germline, CDR1 is SQVTM and CDR2 is ANQGSEA. The CDR3 consists of 14 residues.

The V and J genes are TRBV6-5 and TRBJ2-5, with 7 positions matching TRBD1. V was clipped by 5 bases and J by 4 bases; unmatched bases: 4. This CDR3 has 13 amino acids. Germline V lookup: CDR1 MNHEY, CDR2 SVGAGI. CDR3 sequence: CASSIGQVETQYF. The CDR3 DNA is TGTGCCAGCAGTATCGGACAGGTAGAGACCCAGTACTTC.

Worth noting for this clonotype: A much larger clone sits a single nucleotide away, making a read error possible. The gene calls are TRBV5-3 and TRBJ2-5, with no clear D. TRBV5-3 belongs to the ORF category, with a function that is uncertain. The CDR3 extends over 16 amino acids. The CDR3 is CASSLPPYTGQEAQYF. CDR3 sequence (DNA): TGTGCCAGCAGCCTCCCGCCCTACACGGGCCAAGAGGCCCAGTACTTC.

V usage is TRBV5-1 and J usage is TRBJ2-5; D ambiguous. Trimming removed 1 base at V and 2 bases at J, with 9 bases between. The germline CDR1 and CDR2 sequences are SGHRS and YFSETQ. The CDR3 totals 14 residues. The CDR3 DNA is TGCGCCAGCAGCTTGTGGTCCAGTCAAGAGACCCAGTACTTC. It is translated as CASSLWSSQETQYF.

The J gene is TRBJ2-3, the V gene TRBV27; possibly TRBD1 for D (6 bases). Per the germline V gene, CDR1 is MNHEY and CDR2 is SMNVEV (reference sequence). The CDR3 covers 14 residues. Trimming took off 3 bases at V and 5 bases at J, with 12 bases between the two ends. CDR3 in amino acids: CASSLVKGVDTQYF. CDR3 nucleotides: TGTGCCAGCAGTTTGGTAAAGGGGGTAGATACGCAGTATTTT.

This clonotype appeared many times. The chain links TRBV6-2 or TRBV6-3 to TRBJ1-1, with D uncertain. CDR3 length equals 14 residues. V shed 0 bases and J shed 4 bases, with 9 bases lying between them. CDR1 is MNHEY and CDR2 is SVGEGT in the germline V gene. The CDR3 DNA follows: TGTGCCAGCAGTTACTCGGTAGCCGCCACTGAAGCTTTCTTT. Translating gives CASSYSVAATEAFF.

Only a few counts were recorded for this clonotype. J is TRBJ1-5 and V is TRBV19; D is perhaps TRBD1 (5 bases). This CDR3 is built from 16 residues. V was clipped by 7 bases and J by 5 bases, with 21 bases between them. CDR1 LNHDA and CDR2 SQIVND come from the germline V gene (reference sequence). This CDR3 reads CASKVGTASMDQPQHF. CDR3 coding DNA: TGTGCCAGTAAAGTTGGGACGGCTTCCATGGATCAGCCCCAGCATTTT.

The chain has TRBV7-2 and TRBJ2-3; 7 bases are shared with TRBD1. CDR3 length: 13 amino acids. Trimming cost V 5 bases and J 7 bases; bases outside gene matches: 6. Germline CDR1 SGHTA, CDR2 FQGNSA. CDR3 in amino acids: CASSQGVGYTQYF. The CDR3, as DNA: TGTGCCAGCAGCCAGGGGGTGGGTTATACGCAGTATTTT.